One and the same sample provided the 18 T cell receptor beta chains below, sequenced in a study of blood T cell repertoires in COVID-19. The table came from immunoSEQ multiplex PCR; TCRdb's copy has only in-frame clones and leaves some out. Among 200,000 to 250,000 clones listed, just over 85% were seen once. Sequencing input: peripheral blood. The source of these receptors is a man in his thirties or forties who had recovered from COVID-19.

This chain links TRBV29-1 with TRBJ1-2; 10 nucleotides align to TRBD1. The CDR3 contains 12 residues. Germline CDR1 SQVTM, CDR2 ANQGSEA. V lost 6 bases, J lost 7 bases, and 5 bases stayed unmatched. The CDR3 coding sequence is TGCAGCGTAACCGGGACAGGGGTTGGCTACACCTTC. Protein: CSVTGTGVGYTF.

This clone has more than one count but fewer than ten. The chain carries TRBV6-1 and TRBJ2-2; 10 nucleotides agree with TRBD1. Losses at the gene ends were 4 bases for V and 6 bases for J; bases not matched to a gene: 8. This CDR3 is 16 amino acids long. Per germline, CDR1 MNHNS and CDR2 SASEGT. Here the CDR3 DNA reads TGTGCCAGCAGTGCGTTGGGACAGGGGCGGGCCGGGGAGCTGTTTTTT. This codes for CASSALGQGRAGELFF.

The V and J genes are TRBV5-1 and TRBJ2-5; TRBD2 matches 8 bases. The germline V gene encodes CDR1 SGHRS and CDR2 YFSETQ. This CDR3 region has 17 residues. J lost 4 bases, V lost 0 bases, and 11 bases had no gene match. CDR3 coding DNA: TGCGCCAGCAGCTTGGCCCGGACTAGCTGGGGTGGAGAGACCCAGTACTTC. This gives the protein CASSLARTSWGGETQYF.

The chain joins TRBV10-3 to TRBJ2-7; D is uncertain. Germline assignment: CDR1 ENHRY and CDR2 SYGVKD. The CDR3 loop spans 14 amino acids. The V gene lost 4 bases and the J gene lost 0 bases, with 10 bases spanning the gap. This CDR3 reads CAISVTGASYEQYF. The CDR3 DNA is TGTGCCATCAGTGTGACGGGTGCCTCCTACGAGCAGTACTTC.

This clone appeared many times. The chain employs TRBV19 and TRBJ2-2; 11 bases match TRBD1. CDR3 length: 16 amino acids. Trimming at V came to 7 bases and at J to 3 bases, leaving 7 bases not matched to a gene. Germline V gives CDR1 LNHDA, CDR2 SQIVND (reference sequence). The CDR3 region is CASTFGTGGHTGELFF. In nucleotides, the CDR3 is TGTGCCAGTACCTTTGGGACAGGGGGTCACACCGGGGAGCTGTTTTTT.

The J gene is TRBJ1-1, the V gene TRBV19; no reliable D call. From germline, CDR1 is LNHDA and CDR2 SQIVND (reference sequence). Trimming took off 8 bases at V and 5 bases at J, with 12 bases between the two ends. The length of the CDR3 is 12 residues. The CDR3 loop is CASRRGGTEAFF. In nucleotides, the CDR3 is TGTGCCAGTCGTCGGGGAGGGACTGAAGCTTTCTTT.

V is TRBV4-3 and J is TRBJ2-1; 9 bases line up with TRBD2. The CDR3 loop spans 15 amino acids. The junction had 5 bases not matched to a gene; V was cut back by 1 base and J by 7 bases. The germline CDR1 and CDR2 sequences are LGHNA and YSLEER. CDR3: CASSQGRGGSNEQFF. CDR3 nucleotides: TGCGCCAGCAGCCAAGGGCGGGGGGGTTCTAATGAGCAGTTCTTC.

The rearrangement joins TRBV4-1 to TRBJ1-1; 10 bases fit TRBD1. This CDR3 region has 15 residues. With 1 base clipped from V and 6 bases from J, the junction kept 5 bases outside the gene matches. Germline-derived CDR1 and CDR2 are MGHRA and YSYEKL. CDR3: CASSQGTGGFAEAFF. The CDR3 region has the DNA TGCGCCAGCAGCCAAGGGACAGGGGGATTTGCTGAAGCTTTCTTT.

This clone was detected once. The chain employs TRBV24-1 and TRBJ2-2; the D is unclear. V was trimmed by 9 bases and J by 3 bases, leaving 10 bases between them. CDR1 and CDR2 (germline): KGHDR, SFDVKD. The CDR3 is 13 amino acids. CDR3 DNA sequence: TGTGCCACCGCCGCGGATTACACCGGGGAGCTGTTTTTT. It encodes CATAADYTGELFF.

This clone was picked up one time. The genes are TRBV7-7 and TRBJ1-3; 7 bases match TRBD1. In germline, CDR1 is SSHAT, CDR2 FNYEAQ (reference sequence). This CDR3 spans 15 amino acids. V gave up 4 bases and J gave up 1 base; unmatched junction bases: 4. DNA of the CDR3: TGTGCCAGCAGCTCGACAGGGAGGTCTGGAAACACCATATATTTT. Translating it yields CASSSTGRSGNTIYF. The variable domain in full, with the rest retrieved from reference TRBV7-7 and TRBJ1-3, is GAGVSQSPRYKVTKRGQDVTLRCDPISSHATLYWYQQALGQGPEFLTYFNYEAQPDKSGLPSDRFSAERPEGSISTLTIQRTEQRDSAMYRCASSSTGRSGNTIYFGEGSWLTVV.

The count of this clone is one. Distinct nucleotide sequences in the sample also encode this CDR3. This chain connects TRBV18 to TRBJ2-7; D might be TRBD1 (6 bases). Trimming took off 3 bases at V and 0 bases at J, with 9 bases between the two ends. The CDR3 spans 14 residues. Germline values: CDR1 KGHSH, CDR2 LQKENI. DNA of the CDR3: TGTGCCAGCTCACCGGGACAAAGCTCCTACGAGCAGTACTTC. Protein sequence: CASSPGQSSYEQYF.

This clone has only a few counts. This chain connects TRBV3-1 (or the pseudogene TRBV3-2) to TRBJ2-2, with TRBD2 as a possible D gene (6 bases). CDR1 and CDR2 (germline): LGHDT, YNNKEL (reference sequence). The CDR3 is made up of 15 amino acids. Trimming removed 4 bases from V and 2 bases from J, with 11 bases in between. The CDR3 DNA follows: TGTGCCAGCAGCCTCGGGACTTCCAACACCGGGGAGCTGTTTTTT. Protein product: CASSLGTSNTGELFF.

The gene calls are TRBV14 and TRBJ1-6, with 8 bases matching TRBD1. The CDR3 is 15 amino acids. Trimming at V came to 4 bases and at J to 14 bases, leaving 13 bases not matched to a gene. The germline V gene encodes CDR1 SGHDN and CDR2 FVKESK. The chain's CDR3 is CASSPYRGSGGSLHF. For the CDR3, the DNA is TGTGCCAGCAGCCCATACAGGGGGTCGGGGGGATCCCTCCACTTT.

CDR3 nucleotides: TGCGCCAGCAGCTCTGGGACAGCCCCGGAAGACACTGAAGCTTTCTTT. Encoded protein: CASSSGTAPEDTEAFF. This rearrangement joins TRBV5-1 to TRBJ1-1, with 7 bases aligning to TRBD1. CDR3 length: 16 residues. CDR1 is SGHRS and CDR2 is YFSETQ in the germline V gene. V gave up 3 bases and J gave up 3 bases; unmatched junction bases: 11. Together with reference TRBV5-1 and TRBJ1-1, the CDR3 gives the full variable domain: KAGVTQTPRYLIKTRGQQVTLSCSPISGHRSVSWYQQTPGQGLQFLFEYFSETQRNKGNFPGRFSGRQFSNSRSEMNVSTLELGDSALYLCASSSGTAPEDTEAFFGQGTRLTVV.

V is TRBV5-1 and J is TRBJ2-2, with 12 positions matching TRBD1. This CDR3 region has 18 residues. V was pared by 0 bases and J by 4 bases, with 7 bases of the junction left unmatched. The germline V gene encodes CDR1 SGHRS and CDR2 YFSETQ. The CDR3 is CASSLGRDRGRGTGELFF. The CDR3, as DNA: TGCGCCAGCAGCTTGGGACGGGACAGGGGGCGCGGCACCGGGGAGCTGTTTTTT.

The V and J genes are TRBV27 and TRBJ2-7; tentative D call: TRBD1 (6 bases). Trimming removed 6 bases from V and 0 bases from J, with 15 bases in between. The CDR3 consists of 15 residues. Germline assignment: CDR1 MNHEY and CDR2 SMNVEV (reference sequence). CDR3 loop: CASRLTGHLSYEQYF. The CDR3 bases are TGTGCCAGCAGGCTCACGGGACATCTCTCCTACGAGCAGTACTTC.

This chain links TRBV2 with TRBJ1-1; 7 positions match TRBD1. The J segment lost 7 bases and the V segment lost 6 bases, leaving 5 bases of the junction unmatched. The CDR3 length is 12 residues. The germline gives CDR1 SNHLY, CDR2 FYNNEI. The CDR3 loop is CASSIGTDEAFF. CDR3 sequence (DNA): TGTGCCAGCAGCATTGGGACAGATGAAGCTTTCTTT.

J is TRBJ2-6 and V is TRBV13; 7 nucleotides agree with TRBD1. The germline CDR1 and CDR2 sequences are PRHDT and FYEKMQ (reference sequence). Trimming removed 5 bases from V and 5 bases from J; junction bases left unmatched: 9. The CDR3 runs 16 residues. Written as DNA, the CDR3 is TGTGCCAGCAGCCACGGTAGGGGGCGGCGGGCCAACGTCCTGACTTTC. Translated: CASSHGRGRRANVLTF.